The entry that follows covers one TCR beta chain sequence. Its matching antigen is unknown. V lost 2 bases to trimming and J lost 11 bases, with 12 bases between them. The CDR3 runs to 12 residues. The germline V gene encodes CDR1 SGHTA and CDR2 FQGNSA. This sample is part of a study of type 1 regulatory T cells. Whole-study context: T-allo10 is a Tr1-enriched, alloantigen-specific CD4 T cell product made in vitro. Study-level results: Compared with non-Tr1 cells, Tr1 cells showed a narrower TCR repertoire.

TCRdb reprocessed the reads via MiXCR and lists one record per CDR3 protein. The sample contains 68,000 or so distinct CDR3 sequences, 45% to 50% of which appear only once. The sequencing sample was made of cultured non-Tr1 T cells, either the whole culture or a sorted T cell fraction (not recorded which). The genes are TRBV7-2 and TRBJ1-1; maybe TRBD1 (5 bases). This clonotype was sampled from a human donor in good health. The CDR3 sequence: CASSLYGGWAFF. CDR3 nucleotide sequence: TGTGCCAGCAGCTTATATGGGGGATGGGCTTTCTTT.